This T cell receptor beta chain was sequenced during a study of CD8+CD57+ T cells in acquired aplastic anemia. Study information: Quantities of DNA derived from sorted CD4+ and CD8+ cells averaged approximately 3 ug.

Template material for TCR beta VDJ and CDR3 profiling consisted of genomic DNA. TCRdb itself ran the reads through MiXCR, one entry per CDR3 protein. The sample carries roughly 280,000 distinct CDR3 sequences, under 60% recorded once. The study, taken as a whole, reports: Sharing between patients and controls was observed for twenty-nine CD8+ CDR3 sequences.

Germline assignment: CDR1 SGHTA and CDR2 FQGTGA. V shed 5 bases and J shed 4 bases, with 9 bases lying between them. This CDR3 has 13 amino acids. Sequencing was done on patients that had shown CD8+CD57+ cell expansion by flow cytometry. Every patient presented with severe acquired aplastic anemia. Blood was sampled before the patients had received any therapy. This clonotype was recorded only once. Its antigen remains unknown. This TCR derives from a human donor with aplastic anemia. The source material was sorted CD4+, CD8+, or CD8+CD57+ T cells (not recorded which) from PBMCs. The rearrangement links TRBV7-3 to TRBJ2-1; D is uncertain. The CDR3 loop is CASSADMYNEQFF. CDR3 coding DNA: TGTGCCAGCAGCGCCGACATGTACAATGAGCAGTTCTTC.